These 14 T cell receptor beta chains came from one sample sequenced in a study of cytomegalovirus exposure and HLA in healthy donors. PCR amplification relied on 60 Vbeta primers (plus 13 Jbeta primers). This table comes from immunoSEQ multiplex PCR, and its TCRdb copy is limited to in-frame clones, with some not included. The profile shows roughly 160,000 clones, approximately 88% of them singletons. Sample: PBMCs. The source of these receptors is a boy between 2 and 10 years old in good health and CMV-seronegative.

CDR3 residues: CASSQLAGQDTYEQYF. The CDR3 DNA reads as TGTGCCAGCAGCCAGCTCGCGGGACAGGACACCTACGAGCAGTACTTC. J is TRBJ2-7 and V is TRBV4-2; TRBD1 matches at 8 bases. V dropped 3 bases and J dropped 2; count of bases not matched to a gene: 9. This CDR3 has 16 amino acids. The V gene's germline CDR1 is LGHNA and CDR2 YNFKEQ.

The chain recombines TRBV18 with TRBJ2-2, with TRBD1 as a possible D gene (5 bases). Trimming took 2 bases from V and 0 from J, leaving 7 bases between them. Germline V CDR1 and CDR2: KGHSH, LQKENI. This CDR3 has 15 amino acids. The CDR3: CASSPDRTNTGELFF. CDR3 nucleotides: TGTGCCAGCTCACCAGACAGAACGAACACCGGGGAGCTGTTTTTT.

The chain joins TRBV4-3 to TRBJ2-2, with 11 bases matching TRBD2. The CDR3 consists of 16 residues. Trimming at V came to 5 bases and at J to 6 bases, leaving 8 bases not matched to a gene. Germline V lookup: CDR1 LGHNA, CDR2 YSLEER. The CDR3 protein is CASSVRLAGGPGELFF. The CDR3 DNA reads as TGCGCCAGCAGCGTACGGCTAGCGGGAGGTCCCGGGGAGCTGTTTTTT.

The CDR3 reads CASSYEQGIWNEQFF. For the CDR3, the DNA is TGTGCCAGCAGTTATGAACAGGGGATTTGGAATGAGCAGTTCTTC. The chain uses TRBV6-6 and TRBJ2-1; 7 bases align to TRBD1. CDR3 length: 15 residues. With V trimmed by 3 bases and J by 7 bases, 9 bases remained unmatched. In germline, CDR1 is MNHNY, CDR2 SVGAGI (reference sequence).

The V and J genes are TRBV28 and TRBJ2-7; weak D call: TRBD1 (5 bases). V lost 8 bases, J lost 3 bases, and 17 bases lay in between. The CDR3 runs to 14 residues. Per the germline V gene, CDR1 is MDHEN and CDR2 is SYDVKM. CDR3 coding DNA: TGTGCCAGCTACAGGAAGGGGAACCTCTACGAGCAGTACTTC. It yields the protein CASYRKGNLYEQYF.

V gene TRBV7-8 combines with J gene TRBJ2-3; a weak D match, TRBD1 (5 bases). The length of the CDR3 is 14 residues. Germline CDR1 and CDR2: SGHVS and FQNEAQ. V was shortened by 5 bases and J by 2 bases, with 11 bases between the two germline ends. CDR3 region: CASSPDSSTDTQYF. The DNA of the CDR3 is TGTGCCAGCAGCCCCGACAGTTCCACAGATACGCAGTATTTT. Complete variable domain (other parts from reference TRBV7-8 and TRBJ2-3): GAGVSQSPRYKVAKRGQDVALRCDPISGHVSLFWYQQALGQGPEFLTYFQNEAQLDKSGLPSDRFFAERPEGSVSTLKIQRTQQEDSAVYLCASSPDSSTDTQYFGPGTRLTVL.

The rearrangement links TRBV5-4 to TRBJ1-4; D is undetermined. V lost 0 bases, J lost 6 bases, and 9 bases lay in between. There are 14 residues in the CDR3. CDR1 and CDR2 from the germline V gene are SGHNT and YYREEE (reference sequence). CDR3 amino acids: CASSLDLGDEKLFF. In nucleotides, the CDR3 is TGTGCCAGCAGCTTGGACTTAGGAGATGAAAAACTGTTTTTT. The entire variable domain, with the rest obtained from reference TRBV5-4 and TRBJ1-4, is as follows: ETGVTQSPTHLIKTRGQQVTLRCSSQSGHNTVSWYQQALGQGPQFIFQYYREEENGRGNFPPRFSGLQFPNYSSELNVNALELDDSALYLCASSLDLGDEKLFFGSGTQLSVL.

The chain has TRBV6-5 and TRBJ1-2, with TRBD1 identical over 8 bases. There are 15 residues in the CDR3. Germline V lookup: CDR1 MNHEY, CDR2 SVGAGI. V lost 6 bases to trimming and J lost 0 bases; unmatched junction nucleotides: 6. The CDR3 sequence is CASRQTGATNYGYTF. CDR3 DNA sequence: TGTGCCAGCAGGCAGACAGGGGCAACTAACTATGGCTACACCTTC.

The chain combines TRBV9 with TRBJ2-3; TRBD1 is a possible D gene (6 bases). From germline, CDR1 is SGDLS and CDR2 YYNGEE. The CDR3 spans 15 residues. Deletions cut 0 bases from V and 1 base from J, with 9 bases between. This CDR3 reads CASSVEGDRTDTQYF. The CDR3 coding sequence is TGTGCCAGCAGCGTAGAGGGGGATCGCACAGATACGCAGTATTTT.

The chain joins TRBV9 to TRBJ2-1, with 9 bases lining up with TRBD2. V was pared by 3 bases and J by 5 bases, with 6 bases of the junction left unmatched. This CDR3 has 15 residues. Germline V gene lookup returns CDR1 SGDLS and CDR2 YYNGEE. CDR3 amino acids: CASSASGRKDNEQFF. CDR3 coding DNA: TGTGCCAGCAGCGCGAGCGGGAGGAAGGACAATGAGCAGTTCTTC.

The rearrangement joins TRBV7-2 to TRBJ1-3; TRBD1 matches 12 bases. The germline V gene has CDR1 SGHTA and CDR2 FQGNSA. J lost 3 bases, V lost 2 bases, and 11 bases had no gene match. This CDR3 spans 19 amino acids. In nucleotides, the CDR3 is TGTGCCAGCAGCTTATCCGGGACAGGGGGCGCTCGAGGTGGAAACACCATATATTTT. Protein: CASSLSGTGGARGGNTIYF.

The chain joins TRBV7-9 to TRBJ1-2; TRBD1 is a possible D gene (6 bases). Germline-derived CDR1 and CDR2 are SEHNR and FQNEAQ (reference sequence). V lost 5 bases and J 5 bases, leaving 18 bases between the germline ends. There are 15 residues in the CDR3. The CDR3, as DNA: TGTGCCAGCAGCCCAAGGACAGCTCCGGGGTATGGCTACACCTTC. Translated, it gives CASSPRTAPGYGYTF.

This clone was observed a handful of times. The chain combines TRBV15 with TRBJ1-2, with 7 bases identical to TRBD1. This CDR3 has 14 amino acids. Germline loops: CDR1 LNHNV, CDR2 YYDKDF (reference sequence). V gave up 1 base and J gave up 6 bases; unmatched junction bases: 5. CDR3 region: CATSRGQGSDGYTF. The CDR3 nucleotides read TGTGCCACCAGCAGAGGACAGGGAAGTGATGGCTACACCTTC.

The rearrangement links TRBV6-5 to TRBJ1-1, with 10 nucleotides matching TRBD1. After removal of 3 bases from V and 3 bases from J, the junction contained 4 bases not matched to a gene. The CDR3 spans 15 residues. Looked up from germline, CDR1 is MNHEY and CDR2 is SVGAGI. DNA of the CDR3: TGTGCCAGCAGTTATGACAGGGGGCAATACACTGAAGCTTTCTTT. Protein sequence: CASSYDRGQYTEAFF.